Here is one T cell receptor (beta chain) with its context. Its cognate antigen is unknown. This specimen comes from a study of T cell responses to AZD1222 COVID-19 vaccine. Findings and caveats of the study: Just a handful of AZD1222 recipients were seropositive at baseline. Clonal diversity was possibly underestimated; the donors were predominantly white British and more often female. Nearly half of unique spike-specific TCRs reportedly avoided B.1.351 and B.1.1.7 mutated regions.

Clones were sequenced by immunoSEQ multiplex PCR, and TCRdb holds only the in-frame ones, with some missing. The table includes 83,000 or so clones, approximately 85% detected once. CDR1 and CDR2 from the germline V gene are SGHVS and FQNEAQ. Deletions cut 4 bases from V and 9 bases from J, with 19 bases between. The CDR3 length is 16 residues. The origin of this receptor is an adult in good health. The V and J genes are TRBV7-8 and TRBJ1-6; D not resolved. This specimen consisted of peripheral blood, obtained on day 0 of AZD1222 vaccination. The CDR3 region has the DNA TGTGCCAGCAGCTCACAAATAGGAGGAGGTGGTTCACCCCTCCACTTT. Its translation: CASSSQIGGGGSPLHF.